This TCR delta chain was found in a study of gamma-delta chains in newborns, infants, children. Study background: Microbial exposure reportedly drives polyclonal innate γδ T cell expansion after birth.

TCRdb reapplied CATT to the reads. The table lists under 8,500 delta-chain clones, roughly 0.62% of them singletons, with roughly 15% in the top ten. About this clone: This sequence is one base from a far larger clone and is likely a read error.

The CDR3 loop spans 15 amino acids. Germline-derived CDR1 and CDR2 are GEAIGNYY and EKD. Sequencing was done on a sample of blood. The sequence was obtained from a child who was a newborn, infant or young child, either healthy, febrile or measles-vaccinated (not recorded which). This rearrangement joins TRDV2 to TRDJ3, with D hard to call. The CDR3 is CARDTVSWDTRQMFF. In DNA form, the CDR3 reads TGTGCCCGTGACACCGTCTCCTGGGACACCCGACAGATGTTTTTC.